The clone carrying this T cell receptor (beta chain) was recorded a few times. Using its own MiXCR run on the 5' RACE reads, TCRdb lists one record per CDR3 protein. This table has some 310,000 distinct CDR3 sequences, more than 20% appearing once. This CDR3 region has 16 residues. CDR1 and CDR2 from the germline V gene are MDHEN and SYDVKM. Between the trimmed V and J ends, which lost 2 bases and 2 bases, there was a span of 15 bases. This entry is derived from a study of T-cell memory formation after mild COVID-19. The specimen sequenced was PBMCs or a T cell subset sorted from them (not recorded which). The TCR comes from a young man who had mild COVID-19 (a few samples of this study predate the infection). Cell type and time point are not known. The chain joins TRBV28 to TRBJ2-5; perhaps TRBD1 as D (5 bases). This chain's CDR3 is CASSLPSPGNQETQYF. The DNA for the CDR3 is TGTGCCAGCAGTTTACCCTCGCCAGGGAATCAAGAGACCCAGTACTTC.